A single sample gave rise to the 14 T cell receptor beta chains below, sequenced in a study of CD4+ T cells in melanoma. TCRdb keeps only in-frame clones here, not all; method: immunoSEQ multiplex PCR. Found here are over 8,000 clones, 70% to 80% of them singletons; the top ten hold approximately 24%. What was sequenced was tumor tissue. These receptors were taken from a human donor with melanoma.

The chain carries TRBV30 and TRBJ1-1; D gene unclear. Germline CDR1 is GTSNPN and CDR2 is SVGIG (reference sequence). This CDR3 contains 12 residues. With 4 bases removed from V and 1 base from J, the gap between germline ends came to 7 bases. In nucleotides, the CDR3 is TGTGCCTGGATGTGGGGGAACACTGAAGCTTTCTTT. It codes for CAWMWGNTEAFF.

The chain has TRBV5-6 and TRBJ2-7; 8 positions agree with TRBD1. Per the germline V gene, CDR1 is SGHDT and CDR2 is YYEEEE. CDR3 length: 15 residues. V lost 2 bases and J lost 6; bases outside the gene matches: 10. Here the CDR3 reads CASSFRFQGAAEQYF. CDR3 DNA sequence: TGTGCCAGCAGCTTCCGATTCCAGGGGGCGGCCGAGCAGTACTTC. The complete variable domain, with remaining parts taken from reference TRBV5-6 and TRBJ2-7, reads DAGVTQSPTHLIKTRGQQVTLRCSPKSGHDTVSWYQQALGQGPQFIFQYYEEEERQRGNFPDRFSGHQFPNYSSELNVNALLLGDSALYLCASSFRFQGAAEQYFGPGTRLTVT.

The V and J genes are TRBV19 and TRBJ2-3, with no clear D. Trimming took 6 bases from V and 3 from J, leaving 7 bases between them. Germline-derived CDR1 and CDR2 are LNHDA and SQIVND (reference sequence). The CDR3 is 12 residues long. This chain's CDR3 is CASRAETDTQYF. CDR3 nucleotide sequence: TGTGCCAGTAGAGCCGAAACAGATACGCAGTATTTT.

This clone was found a few times. CDR3 protein: CASSGSRGNTDTQYF. Here the CDR3 DNA reads TGTGCCAGCAGCGGGTCGAGGGGGAACACAGATACGCAGTATTTT. The chain couples TRBV7-9 to TRBJ2-3; possibly TRBD1 for D (6 bases). This CDR3 region has 15 residues. Germline CDR1 reads SEHNR; CDR2 reads FQNEAQ (reference sequence). V was trimmed by 5 bases and J by 2 bases, leaving 14 bases between them.

This chain uses TRBV5-1 with TRBJ1-4; no clear D gene. Trimming stripped 3 bases from V and 4 bases from J, with 10 bases between. CDR1 and CDR2 (germline): SGHRS, YFSETQ. The CDR3 spans 14 residues. The CDR3 nucleotides are TGCGCCAGCAGCTATAGGGATTTTAATGAAAAACTGTTTTTT. This codes for CASSYRDFNEKLFF.

This sequence joins TRBV18 and TRBJ2-7; possible D gene TRBD1, 6 bases. The CDR3 runs to 14 residues. The germline gives CDR1 KGHSH, CDR2 LQKENI. Trimming stripped 2 bases from V and 4 bases from J, with 12 bases between. Here the CDR3 DNA reads TGTGCCAGCTCACCAGCCGGGACAACTTACGAGCAGTACTTC. As protein: CASSPAGTTYEQYF.

V gene TRBV19 combines with J gene TRBJ2-1; 10 bases map to TRBD2. Germline values: CDR1 LNHDA, CDR2 SQIVND (reference sequence). V was pared by 6 bases and J by 9 bases, with 8 bases of the junction left unmatched. This CDR3 is 14 amino acids long. The CDR3 coding sequence is TGTGCCAGTAGGTCCAGCGGGGGGGCAGGTGAGCAGTTCTTC. Residues: CASRSSGGAGEQFF.

The genes are TRBV2 and TRBJ2-7; 10 nucleotides line up with TRBD1. The V gene's germline CDR1 is SNHLY and CDR2 FYNNEI. The length of the CDR3 is 14 residues. J lost 5 bases, V lost 6 bases, and 7 bases had no gene match. CDR3 sequence: CASSYDRGRNEQYF. For the CDR3, the DNA is TGTGCCAGCAGCTACGACAGGGGGCGGAACGAGCAGTACTTC.

This clone was observed a handful of times. V gene TRBV12-5 combines with J gene TRBJ2-3, with 10 nucleotides matching TRBD2. In germline, CDR1 is LGHNT, CDR2 FRNRAP. The CDR3 length is 15 residues. The J segment lost 4 bases and the V segment lost 1 base, leaving 2 bases of the junction unmatched. CDR3 DNA sequence: TGTGCTAGTGGTTTGGAGCTAGCGGGGGCAGATACGCAGTATTTT. It is translated as CASGLELAGADTQYF.

The chain combines TRBV6-1 with TRBJ1-2, with a weak D call TRBD1 (5 bases). Trimming pared 8 bases from V and 8 bases from J, leaving 21 bases between. Germline CDR1 reads MNHNS; CDR2 reads SASEGT. The length of the CDR3 is 14 residues. For the CDR3, the DNA is TGTGCCAGCGTCAGGCAGGGATCGTCAGGAGGCTACACCTTC. It translates to CASVRQGSSGGYTF.

The genes are TRBV7-3 and TRBJ1-1; D unresolved. Germline lookup yields CDR1 SGHTA and CDR2 FQGTGA. Trimming stripped 5 bases from V and 3 bases from J, with 10 bases between. The CDR3 consists of 13 residues. CDR3 sequence (DNA): TGTGCCAGCAGCGTCCGGTGGGACACTGAAGCTTTCTTT. Translated, it gives CASSVRWDTEAFF.

The chain uses TRBV7-9 and TRBJ1-2, with unresolved D. Per the germline V gene, CDR1 is SEHNR and CDR2 is FQNEAQ (reference sequence). The CDR3 runs to 11 residues. With 11 bases removed from V and 3 bases from J, the gap between germline ends came to 10 bases. The CDR3 DNA is TGTGCCGGGCGGGATTACTATGGCTACACCTTC. It is translated as CAGRDYYGYTF.

This chain links TRBV20-1 with TRBJ1-2; a weak D match, TRBD1 (6 bases). CDR3 length equals 11 residues. Germline V lookup: CDR1 DFQATT, CDR2 SNEGSKA (reference sequence). With 6 bases removed from V and 8 bases from J, the gap between germline ends came to 13 bases. This CDR3 reads CSAGGPGGYTF. For the CDR3, the DNA is TGCAGTGCGGGGGGCCCTGGAGGCTACACCTTC.

This CDR3 reads CAWSPDMNYEQYF. The DNA for the CDR3 is TGTGCCTGGAGTCCGGACATGAACTACGAGCAGTACTTC. V and J are TRBV30 and TRBJ2-7, with D tentatively TRBD1 (5 bases). Trimming shortened V by 2 bases and J by 3 bases, and 11 bases separated the two germline ends. The CDR3 contains 13 residues. Germline values: CDR1 GTSNPN, CDR2 SVGIG (reference sequence).